Below, 24 T cell receptor beta chains from the same sample are listed, as sequenced in a study of blood T cells in healthy people across ages. Primed by a sample-barcoded 5' primer and a J-beta primer mix, a second PCR proceeded for about 6 to 11 cycles. TCRdb redid the calling of the 5' RACE reads with MiXCR, one entry per CDR3 protein. The top ten clones hold around 20% of a sample with some 700,000 distinct CDR3 sequences, 35% to 45% of them seen once. Sequencing was performed on blood. Receptors were obtained from a woman in her sixties in good health.

Notes on this clonotype: The final CDR3 position lacks the conserved phenylalanine or tryptophan, pointing to a likely read error. The chain links TRBV7-3 to TRBJ2-1, with 9 positions matching TRBD1. CDR3 length equals 15 residues. After removal of 5 bases from V and 7 bases from J, the junction contained 9 bases not matched to a gene. Germline V CDR1 and CDR2: SGHTA, FQGTGA. CDR3 coding DNA: TGTGCCAGCAGCCTCCCCGGGACAGGGTTGAATGAGCAGTTCTCC. Translated: CASSLPGTGLNEQFS.

V usage is TRBV5-5 and J usage is TRBJ2-7, with D perhaps matching TRBD2 (7 bases). The CDR3 contains 16 residues. Deletions cut 0 bases from V and 0 bases from J, with 13 bases between. Per germline, CDR1 SGHKS and CDR2 YYEKEE (reference sequence). The CDR3 DNA reads TGTGCCAGCAGCTTGGAGGGGGGGCCGAACTCCTACGAGCAGTACTTC. It translates to CASSLEGGPNSYEQYF.

This clonotype was found many times. The chain carries TRBV7-3 and TRBJ2-3, with D perhaps TRBD2 (6 bases). The CDR3 sequence is 14 residues long. Per the germline V gene, CDR1 is SGHTA and CDR2 is FQGTGA. The V gene lost 5 bases and the J gene lost 2 bases, with 11 bases spanning the gap. The CDR3 protein is CASSLASHTDTQYF. The CDR3 nucleotides read TGTGCCAGCAGCCTAGCGTCCCACACAGATACGCAGTATTTT.

V gene TRBV7-9 combines with J gene TRBJ2-1; D possibly corresponds to TRBD1 (5 bases). Trimming stripped 3 bases from V and 0 bases from J, with 9 bases between. The length of the CDR3 is 15 residues. Germline V CDR1 and CDR2: SEHNR, FQNEAQ (reference sequence). The CDR3 coding sequence is TGTGCCAGCAGCTTGACAGAGAGCTCCTACAATGAGCAGTTCTTC. It specifies CASSLTESSYNEQFF.

This clonotype was seen more than once but under ten times. V is TRBV9 and J is TRBJ2-5, with 7 bases that match TRBD2. V dropped 2 bases and J dropped 3; count of bases not matched to a gene: 4. In germline, CDR1 is SGDLS, CDR2 YYNGEE. The CDR3 covers 14 residues. CDR3 sequence reads: CASSVSGTKETQYF. The CDR3 bases are TGTGCCAGCAGCGTTTCCGGGACTAAAGAGACCCAGTACTTC.

The rearrangement joins TRBV3-1 to TRBJ1-5; D might be TRBD1 (6 bases). CDR3 length: 12 residues. Deletions cut 8 bases from V and 7 bases from J, with 12 bases between. Looked up from germline, CDR1 is LGHDT and CDR2 is YNNKEL (reference sequence). CDR3 coding DNA: TGTGCCAGCGGATCAGGGGACCAGCCCCAGCATTTT. Encoded protein: CASGSGDQPQHF.

This clonotype came up many times. V and J are TRBV7-2 and TRBJ1-1; a weak D match, TRBD1 (5 bases). V lost 4 bases, J lost 5 bases, and 11 bases lay in between. Germline CDR1 SGHTA, CDR2 FQGNSA. This CDR3 comprises 13 residues. Here the CDR3 reads CASSSQEGTEAFF. CDR3 sequence (DNA): TGTGCCAGCAGCTCACAAGAGGGGACTGAAGCTTTCTTT.

This sequence joins TRBV6-1 and TRBJ2-1; unclear D gene. The CDR3 consists of 15 residues. Germline CDR1 and CDR2: MNHNS and SASEGT. V gave up 2 bases and J gave up 2 bases, with 10 bases separating them. CDR3 residues: CASSEYGATYNEQFF. DNA for the CDR3: TGTGCCAGCAGTGAATACGGAGCCACCTACAATGAGCAGTTCTTC.

The chain links TRBV6-5 to TRBJ1-2; TRBD1 might be the D (6 bases). Trimming cost V 5 bases and J 3 bases, with 10 bases left between them. Looked up from germline, CDR1 is MNHEY and CDR2 is SVGAGI. The CDR3 is made up of 13 amino acids. This CDR3 is CASSVTGHYGYTF. The CDR3 region has the DNA TGTGCCAGCAGTGTAACAGGGCACTATGGCTACACCTTC.

The chain is built from TRBV7-2 and TRBJ2-1; TRBD1 is a possible D gene (6 bases). Trimming stripped 4 bases from V and 4 bases from J, with 20 bases between. Germline V gives CDR1 SGHTA, CDR2 FQGNSA. The CDR3 spans 17 residues. The CDR3 sequence: CASSSRTNQGNYNEQFF. CDR3 coding DNA: TGTGCCAGCAGCTCGAGGACCAATCAGGGGAATTACAATGAGCAGTTCTTC.

V and J are TRBV27 and TRBJ2-5, with 9 positions matching TRBD1. V trimming: 7 bases; J trimming: 5 bases; junction bases outside the gene matches: 8. CDR3 length: 14 amino acids. Germline V gives CDR1 MNHEY, CDR2 SMNVEV (reference sequence). As DNA, the CDR3 is TGTGCCAGCAAGCCGGGACAGGGTTTGGAGACCCAGTACTTC. It codes for CASKPGQGLETQYF.

The V and J genes are TRBV7-8 and TRBJ2-3; 9 bases are shared with TRBD2. This CDR3 contains 18 residues. Germline CDR1 is SGHVS and CDR2 is FQNEAQ. V dropped 5 bases and J dropped 0; count of bases not matched to a gene: 12. DNA of the CDR3: TGTGCCAGCAGCCCCCGGTGGAGCGGGGGGCTTAGCACAGATACGCAGTATTTT. It codes for CASSPRWSGGLSTDTQYF.

The table lists this clonotype with a few counts. This chain uses TRBV20-1 with TRBJ2-1, with TRBD1 matching 10 bases. This CDR3 has 15 residues. The V gene's germline CDR1 is DFQATT and CDR2 SNEGSKA (reference sequence). V trimming: 5 bases; J trimming: 3 bases; junction bases outside the gene matches: 7. CDR3 DNA sequence: TGCAGTGCTGGAACGACAGGGGGCATCTACAATGAGCAGTTCTTC. Translation gives CSAGTTGGIYNEQFF.

About this clonotype itself: A much bigger clone sits one base away, suggesting this may be a read error. The rearrangement joins TRBV11-2 to TRBJ2-4; 8 bases line up with TRBD2. With 5 bases clipped from V and 13 bases from J, the junction kept 13 bases outside the gene matches. The CDR3 spans 14 residues. Germline loops: CDR1 SGHAT, CDR2 FQNNGV. This CDR3 is CASSKTSDSYKQYF. The DNA of the CDR3 is TGTGCCAGCAGCAAGACTAGCGACTCCTACAAGCAGTACTTC.

This chain uses TRBV11-2 with TRBJ1-1; D not resolved. Germline loops: CDR1 SGHAT, CDR2 FQNNGV. The CDR3 spans 15 residues. The V end was cut by 0 bases, the J end by 2 bases, with 10 bases between. The DNA of the CDR3 is TGTGCCAGCAGCTTAGATCGAGATTATAACACTGAAGCTTTCTTT. Translation gives CASSLDRDYNTEAFF.

This clonotype was recorded a few times. The gene calls are TRBV5-1 and TRBJ2-1; TRBD2 aligns across 7 bases. There are 16 residues in the CDR3. With V trimmed by 0 bases and J by 5 bases, 8 bases remained unmatched. Germline assignment: CDR1 SGHRS and CDR2 YFSETQ. CDR3 nucleotide sequence: TGCGCCAGCAGCTTGGGTGGCGGGAGCCGCAACAATGAGCAGTTCTTC. The encoded protein is CASSLGGGSRNNEQFF.

V is TRBV7-8 and J is TRBJ2-1, with TRBD1 identical over 7 bases. CDR1 is SGHVS and CDR2 is FQNEAQ in the germline V gene. This CDR3 comprises 15 residues. J gave up 4 bases and V 3 bases, and 6 bases lay outside the gene matches. The CDR3 sequence is CASSLDRLSYNEQFF. The CDR3 DNA reads TGTGCCAGCAGCTTGGACAGGTTAAGTTACAATGAGCAGTTCTTC.

The V call is TRBV12-3 or TRBV12-4, the J call TRBJ1-4; 8 bases map to TRBD1. With V trimmed by 2 bases and J by 8 bases, 7 bases remained unmatched. The CDR3 spans 15 residues. CDR3 nucleotide sequence: TGTGCCAGCAGTTTAACCAATGGACAGGGAGAAAAACTGTTTTTT. It codes for CASSLTNGQGEKLFF.

The chain links TRBV5-1 to TRBJ2-5, with 9 bases identical to TRBD2. CDR3 length equals 16 residues. The germline V gene has CDR1 SGHRS and CDR2 YFSETQ. With 2 bases clipped from V and 0 bases from J, the junction kept 5 bases outside the gene matches. CDR3 protein: CASSLGAGGHQETQYF. The CDR3 DNA is TGCGCCAGCAGCTTAGGAGCGGGGGGTCACCAAGAGACCCAGTACTTC.

The table lists this clonotype with a few counts. The V gene is TRBV2, the J gene TRBJ1-5; D unresolved. The CDR3 consists of 11 residues. Germline assignment: CDR1 SNHLY and CDR2 FYNNEI. V was clipped by 3 bases and J by 3 bases, with 0 bases between them. The CDR3 DNA reads as TGTGCCAGCAGTGACAATCAGCCCCAGCATTTT. Encoded protein: CASSDNQPQHF.

This chain joins TRBV18 and TRBJ2-5; 7 bases line up with TRBD1. With 3 bases clipped from V and 6 bases from J, the junction kept 13 bases outside the gene matches. Germline V gives CDR1 KGHSH, CDR2 LQKENI. This CDR3 comprises 16 residues. The CDR3 DNA reads as TGTGCCAGCTCACCCAAGACAGGGCGCGCTTGGCAGACCCAGTACTTC. It encodes CASSPKTGRAWQTQYF.

The J gene is TRBJ2-1, the V gene TRBV2; D possibly corresponds to TRBD2 (5 bases). The last part of the DNA fits TRBJ2-7 better; the J call may be wrong. Germline loops: CDR1 SNHLY, CDR2 FYNNEI. There are 15 residues in the CDR3. The CDR3 protein is CASSEPSGIYNEQYF. CDR3 coding DNA: TGTGCCAGCAGTGAACCGAGCGGAATTTACAATGAGCAGTACTTC.

This clonotype has more than one count but fewer than ten. J is TRBJ2-2 and V is TRBV4-3; D is tentatively TRBD1 or TRBD2 (5 bases each). Germline CDR1 reads LGHNA; CDR2 reads YSLEER. The CDR3 totals 18 residues. Trimming removed 3 bases at V and 0 bases at J, with 17 bases between. The CDR3 here is CASSQDWDGSANTGELFF. In nucleotides, the CDR3 is TGCGCCAGCAGCCAGGACTGGGACGGAAGCGCGAACACCGGGGAGCTGTTTTTT.

At least ten counts were recorded for this clonotype. This chain uses TRBV4-2 with TRBJ1-2; D gene uncertain. The V gene lost 0 bases and the J gene lost 7 bases, with 15 bases spanning the gap. This CDR3 region has 15 residues. Germline values: CDR1 LGHNA, CDR2 YNFKEQ. CDR3 loop: CASSQDFASLFGYTF. The CDR3 coding sequence is TGTGCCAGCAGCCAAGATTTTGCCAGTCTTTTTGGCTACACCTTC.